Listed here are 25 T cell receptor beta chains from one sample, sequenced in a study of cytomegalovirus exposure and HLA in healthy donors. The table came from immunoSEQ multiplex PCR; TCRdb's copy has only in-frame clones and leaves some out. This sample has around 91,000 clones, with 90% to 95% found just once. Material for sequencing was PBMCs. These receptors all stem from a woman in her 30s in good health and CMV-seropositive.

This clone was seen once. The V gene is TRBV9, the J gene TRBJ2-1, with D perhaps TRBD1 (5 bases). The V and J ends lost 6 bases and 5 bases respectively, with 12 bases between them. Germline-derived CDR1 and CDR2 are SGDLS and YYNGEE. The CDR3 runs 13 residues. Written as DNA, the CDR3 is TGTGCCAGCACCCCCCAGGGAAACAATGAGCAGTTCTTC. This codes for CASTPQGNNEQFF.

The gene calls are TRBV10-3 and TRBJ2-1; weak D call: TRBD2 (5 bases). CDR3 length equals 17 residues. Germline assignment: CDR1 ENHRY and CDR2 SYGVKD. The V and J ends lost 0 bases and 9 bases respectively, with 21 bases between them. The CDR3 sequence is CAISESPERPKRGEQFF. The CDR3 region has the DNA TGTGCCATCAGTGAGTCTCCAGAGCGGCCCAAACGAGGTGAGCAGTTCTTC.

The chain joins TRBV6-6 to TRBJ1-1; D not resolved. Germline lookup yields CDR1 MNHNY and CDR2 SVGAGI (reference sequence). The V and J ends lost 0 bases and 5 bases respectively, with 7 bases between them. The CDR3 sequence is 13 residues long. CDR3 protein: CASSYSPETEAFF. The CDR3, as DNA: TGTGCCAGCAGTTACTCGCCGGAGACTGAAGCTTTCTTT.

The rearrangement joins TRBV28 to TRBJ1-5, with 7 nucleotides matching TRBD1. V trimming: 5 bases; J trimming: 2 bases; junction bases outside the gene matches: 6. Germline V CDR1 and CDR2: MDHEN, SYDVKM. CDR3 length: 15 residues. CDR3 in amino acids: CASSGDRRRNQPQHF. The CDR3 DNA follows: TGTGCCAGCAGTGGGGACAGACGACGCAATCAGCCCCAGCATTTT.

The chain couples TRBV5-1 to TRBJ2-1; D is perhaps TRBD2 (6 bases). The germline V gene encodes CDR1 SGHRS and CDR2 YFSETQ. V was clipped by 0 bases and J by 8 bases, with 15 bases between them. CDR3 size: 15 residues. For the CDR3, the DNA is TGCGCCAGCAGCTTGGCCCCCGGACTAAGGGATGAGCAGTTCTTC. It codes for CASSLAPGLRDEQFF.

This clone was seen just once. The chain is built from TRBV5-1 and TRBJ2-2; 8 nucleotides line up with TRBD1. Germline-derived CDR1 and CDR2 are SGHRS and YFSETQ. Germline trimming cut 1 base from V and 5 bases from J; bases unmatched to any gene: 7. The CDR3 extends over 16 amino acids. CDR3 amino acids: CASSLYQGAGTGELFF. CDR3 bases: TGCGCCAGCAGCTTGTATCAGGGGGCAGGGACCGGGGAGCTGTTTTTT.

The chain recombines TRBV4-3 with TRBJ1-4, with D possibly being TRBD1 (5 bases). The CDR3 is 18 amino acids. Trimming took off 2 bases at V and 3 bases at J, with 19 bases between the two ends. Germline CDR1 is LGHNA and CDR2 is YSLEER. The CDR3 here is CASSQQSSRGLANEKLFF. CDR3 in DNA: TGCGCCAGCAGCCAACAATCTTCTAGGGGATTGGCTAATGAAAAACTGTTTTTT.

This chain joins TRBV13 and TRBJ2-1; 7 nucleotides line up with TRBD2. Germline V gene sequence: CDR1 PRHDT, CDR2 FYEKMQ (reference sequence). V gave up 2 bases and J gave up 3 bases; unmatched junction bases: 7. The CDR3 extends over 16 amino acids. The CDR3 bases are TGTGCCAGCAGCTTATTTTCGGGAGGTAACTACAATGAGCAGTTCTTC. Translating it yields CASSLFSGGNYNEQFF.

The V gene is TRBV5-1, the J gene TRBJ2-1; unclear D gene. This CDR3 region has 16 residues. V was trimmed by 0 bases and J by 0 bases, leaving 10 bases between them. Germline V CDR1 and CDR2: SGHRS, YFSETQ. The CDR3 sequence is CASSLDELFSYNEQFF. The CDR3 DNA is TGCGCCAGCAGCTTGGATGAGTTGTTCTCCTACAATGAGCAGTTCTTC.

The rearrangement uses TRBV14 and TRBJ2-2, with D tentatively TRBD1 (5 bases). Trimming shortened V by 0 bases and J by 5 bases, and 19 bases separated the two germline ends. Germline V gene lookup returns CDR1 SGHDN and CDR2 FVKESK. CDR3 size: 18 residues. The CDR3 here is CASSQDSPAGIGTGELFF. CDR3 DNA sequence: TGTGCCAGCAGCCAAGATAGTCCCGCAGGGATCGGAACCGGGGAGCTGTTTTTT. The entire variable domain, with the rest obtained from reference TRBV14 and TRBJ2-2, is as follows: EAGVTQFPSHSVIEKGQTVTLRCDPISGHDNLYWYRRVMGKEIKFLLHFVKESKQDESGMPNNRFLAERTGGTYSTLKVQPAELEDSGVYFCASSQDSPAGIGTGELFFGEGSRLTVL.

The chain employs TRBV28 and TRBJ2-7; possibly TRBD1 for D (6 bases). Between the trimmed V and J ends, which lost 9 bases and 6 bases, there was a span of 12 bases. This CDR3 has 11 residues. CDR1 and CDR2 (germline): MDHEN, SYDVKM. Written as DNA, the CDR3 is TGTGCCAGTACAGGGCTTGGCGAGCAGTACTTC. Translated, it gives CASTGLGEQYF.

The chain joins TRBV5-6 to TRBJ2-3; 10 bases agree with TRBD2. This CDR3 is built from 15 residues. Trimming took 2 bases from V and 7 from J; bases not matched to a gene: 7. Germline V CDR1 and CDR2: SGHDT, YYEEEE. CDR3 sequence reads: CASSFLAGAVHTQYF. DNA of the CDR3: TGTGCCAGCAGCTTCCTAGCGGGAGCTGTGCATACGCAGTATTTT.

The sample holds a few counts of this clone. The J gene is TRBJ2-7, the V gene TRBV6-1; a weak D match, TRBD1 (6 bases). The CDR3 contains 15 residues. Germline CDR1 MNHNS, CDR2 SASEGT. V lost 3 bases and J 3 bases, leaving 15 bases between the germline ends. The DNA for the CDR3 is TGTGCCAGCAGTGAGCAGGGGATGCTCGTCTACGAGCAGTACTTC. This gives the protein CASSEQGMLVYEQYF.

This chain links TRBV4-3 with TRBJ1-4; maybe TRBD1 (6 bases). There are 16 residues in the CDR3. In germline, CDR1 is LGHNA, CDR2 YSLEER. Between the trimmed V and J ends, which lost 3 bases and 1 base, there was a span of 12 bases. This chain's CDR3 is CASSHPKQGTNEKLFF. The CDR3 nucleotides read TGCGCCAGCAGCCACCCAAAACAGGGAACTAATGAAAAACTGTTTTTT.

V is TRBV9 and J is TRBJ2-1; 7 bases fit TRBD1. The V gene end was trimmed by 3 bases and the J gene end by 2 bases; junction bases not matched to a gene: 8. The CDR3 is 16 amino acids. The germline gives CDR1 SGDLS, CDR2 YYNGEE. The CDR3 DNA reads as TGTGCCAGCAGCGCTGGGAGCCAGGGGGCCTACAATGAGCAGTTCTTC. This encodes CASSAGSQGAYNEQFF.

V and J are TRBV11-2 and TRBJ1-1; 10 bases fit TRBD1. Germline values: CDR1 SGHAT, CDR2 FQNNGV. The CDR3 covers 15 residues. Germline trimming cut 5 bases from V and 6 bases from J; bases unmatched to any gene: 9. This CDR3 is CASSAPTGGLSEAFF. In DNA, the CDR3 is TGTGCCAGCAGCGCCCCGACAGGGGGCCTCTCTGAAGCTTTCTTT. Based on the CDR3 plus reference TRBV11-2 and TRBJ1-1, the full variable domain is EAGVAQSPRYKIIEKRQSVAFWCNPISGHATLYWYQQILGQGPKLLIQFQNNGVVDDSQLPKDRFSAERLKGVDSTLKIQPAKLEDSAVYLCASSAPTGGLSEAFFGQGTRLTVV.

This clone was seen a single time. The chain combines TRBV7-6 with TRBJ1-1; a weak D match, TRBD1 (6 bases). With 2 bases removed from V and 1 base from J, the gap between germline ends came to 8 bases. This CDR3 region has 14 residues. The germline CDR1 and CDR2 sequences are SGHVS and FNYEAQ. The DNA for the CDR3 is TGTGCCAGCAGCTTATTCAGGGGGAACACTGAAGCTTTCTTT. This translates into CASSLFRGNTEAFF.

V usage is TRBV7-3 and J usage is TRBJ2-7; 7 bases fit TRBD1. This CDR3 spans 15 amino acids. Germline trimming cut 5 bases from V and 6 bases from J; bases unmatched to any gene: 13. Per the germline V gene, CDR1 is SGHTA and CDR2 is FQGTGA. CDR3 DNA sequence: TGTGCCAGCAGCCCCACCTCAGGGGGACGCCCCGAGCAGTACTTC. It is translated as CASSPTSGGRPEQYF.

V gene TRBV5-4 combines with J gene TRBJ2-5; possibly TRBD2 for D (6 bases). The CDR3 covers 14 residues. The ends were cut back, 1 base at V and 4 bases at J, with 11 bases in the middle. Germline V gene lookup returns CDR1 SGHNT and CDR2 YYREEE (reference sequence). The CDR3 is CASSLRGIVETQYF. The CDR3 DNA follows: TGTGCCAGCAGCTTGCGCGGGATAGTAGAGACCCAGTACTTC.

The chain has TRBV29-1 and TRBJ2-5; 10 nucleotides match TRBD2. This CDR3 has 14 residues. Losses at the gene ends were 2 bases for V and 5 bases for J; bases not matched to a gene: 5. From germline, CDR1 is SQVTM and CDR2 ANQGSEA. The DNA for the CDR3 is TGCAGCGTTGAACTAGCGGGAGAAGCGGAGACCCAGTACTTC. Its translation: CSVELAGEAETQYF.

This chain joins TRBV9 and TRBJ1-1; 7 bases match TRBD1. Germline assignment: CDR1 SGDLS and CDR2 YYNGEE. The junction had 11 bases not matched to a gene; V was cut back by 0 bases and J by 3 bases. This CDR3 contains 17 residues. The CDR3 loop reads CASSVDPLDRLDTEAFF. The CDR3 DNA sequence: TGTGCCAGCAGCGTAGATCCTCTGGACAGGCTGGACACTGAAGCTTTCTTT.

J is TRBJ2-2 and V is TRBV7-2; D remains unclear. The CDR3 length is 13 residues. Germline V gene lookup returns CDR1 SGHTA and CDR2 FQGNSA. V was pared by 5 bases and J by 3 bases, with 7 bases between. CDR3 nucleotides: TGTGCCAGCAGCCCCTATCACACCGGGGAGCTGTTTTTT. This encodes CASSPYHTGELFF.

CDR3 DNA sequence: TGTGCCACCAGCAGGGGACTAGCGGTGAACGAGCAGTACTTC. It yields the protein CATSRGLAVNEQYF. The chain joins TRBV15 to TRBJ2-7, with 11 bases fitting TRBD2. CDR3 size: 14 residues. The V segment lost 3 bases and the J segment 5 bases; nucleotides outside the gene matches: 3. Per germline, CDR1 LNHNV and CDR2 YYDKDF (reference sequence).

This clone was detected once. The CDR3 region is CASSLDLAGSSYEQYF. The CDR3 DNA reads TGTGCCAGCAGCTTGGATCTAGCGGGTAGCTCCTACGAGCAGTACTTC. The rearrangement uses TRBV5-4 and TRBJ2-7, with 8 bases that match TRBD2. This CDR3 has 16 residues. Germline assignment: CDR1 SGHNT and CDR2 YYREEE (reference sequence). V lost 0 bases to trimming and J lost 0 bases; unmatched junction nucleotides: 5.

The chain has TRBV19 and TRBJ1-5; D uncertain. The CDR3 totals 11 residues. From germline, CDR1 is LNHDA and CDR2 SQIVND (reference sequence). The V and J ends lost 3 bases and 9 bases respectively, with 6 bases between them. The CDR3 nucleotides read TGTGCCAGTAGTATTGGCGGGCCCCAGCATTTT. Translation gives CASSIGGPQHF.